The subject of this entry is one T cell receptor beta chain. Assay used: immunoSEQ multiplex PCR; TCRdb lists only in-frame clones, some missing. The data hold fewer than 45,000 clones, with about 74% observed a single time. This sample is drawn from a study of blood T cell repertoires in COVID-19. Patients of the Seattle cohort, enrolled during active infection, were followed longitudinally. V was shortened by 1 base and J by 6 bases, with 21 bases between the two germline ends. The CDR3 sequence is 16 residues long. CDR1 and CDR2 (germline): GTSNPN, SVGIG (reference sequence). This clonotype was sampled from an older man with COVID-19, enrolled during active disease. V and J are TRBV30 and TRBJ1-1; D perhaps matches TRBD1 (6 bases). Material for sequencing was peripheral blood. This CDR3 reads CAWSGPTGHRIPEAFF. DNA for the CDR3: TGTGCCTGGAGTGGCCCGACGGGACATAGAATACCTGAAGCTTTCTTT.